The subject of this entry is one T cell receptor beta chain. Its cognate antigen is unknown. CDR3 length: 16 residues. V shed 3 bases and J shed 7 bases, with 21 bases lying between them. Germline values: CDR1 LNHDA, CDR2 SQIVND (reference sequence). The sample belongs to a study of shared clonotypes between healthy human individuals. Overall study results and limits: A generally larger estimated richness was seen in naive subsets than in memory subsets.

Sequenced by immunoSEQ multiplex PCR; TCRdb stores in-frame clones only, minus some. The sample lists millions of clones; just over 90% were seen once. The material sequenced was naive CD4+ T cells sorted from blood. Subset noted: CD45RA+ positively selected. The receptor's source is a man aged 18 to 30 in good health. V usage is TRBV19 and J usage is TRBJ1-2; D not resolved. The CDR3 DNA reads as TGTGCCAGTAGTATGGATATAAGGTTTTCCGGTAGTGGCTACACCTTC. Protein product: CASSMDIRFSGSGYTF.